The rows below give T cell receptor beta chains drawn from one sample of a study of blood T cell repertoires in COVID-19. Sequencing was performed with immunoSEQ multiplex PCR; in TCRdb, only in-frame clones are kept and a portion is missing. The sample includes about 55,000 clones, about nine tenths of them seen just once. The sample comprised peripheral blood. These receptors were collected from a human donor with active COVID-19. The donor label of this sample is uncertain. Both conserved end residues are part of each CDR3. A D gene is named only where the DNA matches it firmly. Some rows mark clone size as missing; the rest say once, few, many or name a class of expanded clone.

CDR3 length	D gene	V gene	J gene	clone size	CDR3 protein	CDR3 DNA
15	TRBD1	TRBV5-1	TRBJ1-1	.	CASSGAGGWNTEAFF	TGCGCCAGCAGCGGGGCAGGGGGCTGGAACACTGAAGCTTTCTTT
15	.	TRBV5-1	TRBJ1-1	.	CASSGAFNGKTEAFF	TGCGCCAGCAGTGGGGCCTTCAATGGAAAAACTGAAGCTTTCTTT
14	.	TRBV5-1	TRBJ2-3	.	CASSSGTQTDTQYF	TGCGCCAGCAGCTCCGGAACACAGACAGATACGCAGTATTTT
14	.	TRBV27	TRBJ1-1	.	CASSLGGAGTEAFF	TGTGCCAGCAGTTTAGGGGGGGCAGGGACTGAAGCTTTCTTT
13	.	TRBV6-5	TRBJ1-5	.	CATQRGGNQPQHF	TGTGCCACCCAAAGGGGTGGCAATCAGCCCCAGCATTTT
16	TRBD1	TRBV4-2	TRBJ2-7	.	CASSQDSGTGGFEQYF	TGTGCCAGCAGCCAAGACTCGGGGACAGGGGGCTTCGAGCAGTACTTC
14	.	TRBV29-1	TRBJ2-1	.	CSVEVAGIYNEQFF	TGCAGCGTTGAAGTGGCAGGAATCTACAATGAGCAGTTCTTC
13	.	TRBV6-1	TRBJ1-2	.	CASSEGPTGGYTF	TGTGCCAGCAGTGAAGGCCCCACTGGTGGCTACACCTTC
15	.	TRBV11-2	TRBJ2-1	.	CASSFYGKEYNEQFF	TGTGCCAGCAGCTTTTACGGGAAAGAATACAATGAGCAGTTCTTC
15	.	TRBV19	TRBJ2-5	.	CASSIEQGSRETQYF	TGTGCCAGTAGTATAGAACAGGGTTCGAGGGAGACCCAGTACTTC
14	.	TRBV27	TRBJ1-2	once	CASSLRGAGHGYTF	TGTGCCAGCAGTTTACGGGGGGCAGGACATGGCTACACCTTC
14	TRBD1	TRBV18	TRBJ2-4	.	CASSFLDRDDIQYF	TGTGCCAGCTCATTTCTTGACAGGGATGACATTCAGTACTTC
13	.	TRBV9	TRBJ1-2	.	CASSAPGGNGYTF	TGTGCCAGCAGCGCCCCCGGAGGGAATGGCTACACCTTC
17	TRBD2	TRBV5-6	TRBJ2-2	once	CASSLGGGRFNTGELFF	TGTGCCAGCAGCTTAGGCGGGGGGCGATTCAACACCGGGGAGCTGTTTTTT
17	.	TRBV7-3	TRBJ1-4	.	CASSKGQRNPLNEKLFF	TGTGCCAGCAGCAAAGGACAGCGGAATCCTCTTAATGAAAAACTGTTTTTT
15	TRBD2	TRBV11-2	TRBJ2-1	.	CASSLLADTYNEQFF	TGTGCCAGCAGCCTACTAGCGGACACCTACAATGAGCAGTTCTTC
13	.	TRBV6-1	TRBJ1-2	once	CASSELRGYGYTF	TGTGCCAGCAGTGAACTAAGGGGTTATGGCTACACCTTC
14	.	TRBV2	TRBJ2-7	.	CASSLTGFPYEQYF	TGTGCCAGCAGTCTTACAGGGTTCCCCTACGAGCAGTACTTC
15	.	TRBV11-2	TRBJ2-5	.	CASSIKPSGVETQYF	TGTGCCAGCAGCATAAAACCATCCGGGGTAGAGACCCAGTACTTC